The present entry profiles one T cell receptor (beta chain) with its context. Which antigen it targets is not known. Per-base quality was not reported, and no clone a single base away is much larger than it. The CDR3 has 13 amino acids, counting the end cysteine and phenylalanine. CDR3 DNA is the only sequence kept; it has 39 bases, read in frame from the first base. V drops 4 bases and J drops 2 bases, leaving 9 bases in between. Sequences MNHEY (CDR1) and SVGAGI (CDR2) are obtained from the germline V gene. This sample was included in a study of PD-1 blockade in classical Hodgkin lymphoma (dated by TCRdb to the early 2020s). Concerning the study at large: Nivolumab dosing was 3 mg/kg intravenously every 2 weeks, continuing until either disease progression or unacceptable toxicity. To define a peripheral blood immune signature of response to PD-1 blockade in classical Hodgkin lymphoma, the study combined TCR beta sequencing with CyTOF.

The Qiagen DNeasy kit was used to extract genomic DNA from unsorted PBMCs and from the negatively selected CD4+ and CD8+ fractions. TCR beta CDR3 regions were amplified by immunoSEQ multiplex PCR using primers annealing to V and J segments. A synthetic immune receptor repertoire was used to minimize amplification bias, and remaining bias was computationally removed after sequencing. The study's own analysis went as follows. Repertoire diversity was quantified as the Shannon entropy index using custom Python scripts. Unsorted, CD4+ and CD8+ repertoires were analyzed separately, except in combined analyses where CD4+ and CD8+ sequences were merged in silico. Clonal expansion was defined as at least a 2-fold frequency increase after treatment relative to C1D1, with a pseudocount of 0.5 for undetected baseline clones. Singleton clones were defined as clones with 0 or 1 copy at C1D1, and non-singleton clones were defined as clones with 2 or more copies. Clones expanded in unsorted samples were annotated as CD4+, CD8+ or unknown by matching protein sequences in sorted samples from the same patient. Diversity changes from C1D1 to C4D1 were tested in paired samples using Wilcoxon tests. This is the immuneACCESS table as TCRdb keeps it, with only in-frame sequences that have V and J called. A part of the clones is gone; compared with another copy, unresolved V genes explain less than half, and the rest is unexplained. V, J and clone size derive from that table, while D and trimming were established from the DNA sequence. For this sample there are tens of thousands of clones; 90% appear just once. The ten most abundant clones make up approximately 3% of the sample.

Study-wide findings and limitations: By C4D1, a significant rise was seen in CD4+ TCR diversity but not in CD8+ TCR diversity (p=0.0027 vs p=0.16), and the rise was most apparent among complete responders (p=0.02). Among trial patients, those achieving complete response had baseline diversity similar to that of newly diagnosed patients, while diversity was significantly lower in partial responders and progressors. Baseline TCR diversity was reported to be lower in newly diagnosed patients than in healthy donors, and even lower in relapsed/refractory patients. Lower diversity was seen in patients whose nivolumab began less than 1 year after ASCT, and these patients were left out of later analyses so that immune reconstitution would not confound the results. Only a single clinical trial cohort was studied, and what caused the repertoire differences, possibly disease activity or prior therapy, remained undefined.

The sample's time point label, decoded: cycle 4 day 1 (C4D1), after less than seven weeks of nivolumab. Relapse after autologous stem cell transplantation had occurred in all trial patients, and cohorts A, B and C were distinguished by prior brentuximab vedotin exposure. The trial cohort was composed of about 60 patients with relapsed/refractory classical Hodgkin lymphoma, for whom complete response, partial response or progressive disease was recorded as best overall response. Trial patients were treated with single-agent nivolumab in the multi-cohort phase II CheckMate 205 trial. An independent review committee assessed best overall response by applying the 2007 International Working Group response criteria. Trial PBMCs were collected immediately before nivolumab initiation (C1D1) and during therapy at cycle 2 day 1 and cycle 4 day 1. Peripheral blood was collected in 8 mL Vacutainer Cell Preparation Tubes, from which PBMCs were isolated by centrifugation and then cryopreserved.

This TCR was sampled from a human donor with classical Hodgkin lymphoma. The sequencing used peripheral blood mononuclear cells (PBMCs), collected before the fourth cycle of nivolumab. Rearrangement joined TRBV6-5 to TRBJ2-7; the D gene identity is not certain. The sequence in DNA is TGTGCCAGCAGTTTCATGGGCGCCTACGAGCAGTACTTC. The encoded protein is CASSFMGAYEQYF.